One and the same sample provided the 2 T cell receptor beta chains below, sequenced in a study of T cell responses to AZD1222 COVID-19 vaccine. Method: immunoSEQ multiplex PCR; TCRdb's copy keeps in-frame clones and lacks some. The sample carries 95,000 to 100,000 clones, about nine tenths recorded once. The starting material was peripheral blood, obtained on day 0 of AZD1222 vaccination. These TCRs come from an adult in good health.

The chain uses TRBV18 and TRBJ2-4, with D uncertain. CDR3 size: 13 residues. V was shortened by 0 bases and J by 5 bases, with 5 bases between the two germline ends. From germline, CDR1 is KGHSH and CDR2 LQKENI. The CDR3 reads CASSPPSENIQYF. CDR3 coding DNA: TGTGCCAGCTCACCACCGTCCGAAAACATTCAGTACTTC.

This rearrangement joins TRBV5-4 to TRBJ2-1; 11 bases are shared with TRBD2. The V and J ends lost 0 bases and 9 bases, in that order; junction bases with no gene match: 5. This CDR3 has 15 residues. CDR1 SGHNT and CDR2 YYREEE come from the germline V gene (reference sequence). The CDR3 region has the DNA TGTGCCAGCAGCTTGGCTAGCGGGAGGTATAGTGAGCAGTTCTTC. It specifies CASSLASGRYSEQFF.